These T cell receptor beta chains were read from a single sample in a study of Ad26.COV2.S vaccination and SARS-CoV-2 variants. The method was immunoSEQ multiplex PCR; TCRdb's version includes in-frame clones alone and lacks a portion of them. The sample includes approximately 480,000 clones, 70% to 90% seen only once; the top ten take roughly 13%. The starting material was peripheral blood, obtained in a trial of Ad26.COV2.S vaccine versus placebo. These receptors were collected from a person aged 18-65 years who received the Ad26.COV2.S COVID-19 vaccine or a placebo. The CDR3 runs from the conserved cysteine through the conserved F or W. The D gene is left open where the match is weak. Not every row has a clone size; where given, it reads once, few, many or a size class.

clone_size j_call v_call d_call cdr3_nt cdr3_aa
- TRBJ2-7 TRBV30 - TGTGCCTGGGGGAAGAGCTCCTACGAGCAGTACTTC CAWGKSSYEQYF
once TRBJ1-5 TRBV6-2/TRBV6-3 - TGTGCCAGCAGTTACTCGAAGGGAACATCGGGATCTACCACGCCCCAGCATTTT CASSYSKGTSGSTTPQHF
- TRBJ2-4 TRBV10-2 - TGCGCCAGCAGGGACAGCGGAAACATTCAGTACTTC CASRDSGNIQYF
- TRBJ2-5 TRBV5-8 TRBD1 TGTGCCAGCAGCCCGGGACAGGGCAAGGGAGAGACCCAGTACTTC CASSPGQGKGETQYF
- TRBJ1-1 TRBV7-8 TRBD1 TGTGCCAGCAGCCCTAAAGGGCTAGGCAGGGGGCGCGGGAACACTGAAGCTTTCTTT CASSPKGLGRGRGNTEAFF
few TRBJ1-1 TRBV24-1 - TGTGCCACCGGGGGCGCGAGGGGCACTGAAGCTTTCTTT CATGGARGTEAFF
- TRBJ2-7 TRBV27 TRBD2 TGTGCCAGCAGTTTGAAGCTTGCGGGAGTGGTCGAGCAGTACTTC CASSLKLAGVVEQYF
- TRBJ1-6 TRBV28 - TGTGCCAGCACCCCGCCGGGGGTTAGTTCACCCCTCCACTTT CASTPPGVSSPLHF
once TRBJ2-2 TRBV6-2/TRBV6-3 TRBD2 TGTGCCAGCAGTCCCTACCAAGGCCTAGCGGGGCGAACCGGGGAGCTGTTTTTT CASSPYQGLAGRTGELFF
- TRBJ1-2 TRBV11-2 TRBD1 TGTGCCAGCAGCTTAGCGGGACAGGGGGCGCCCGGCTACACCTTC CASSLAGQGAPGYTF
- TRBJ1-5 TRBV2 - TGTGCCAGCATGGGTCGAGGCAATCAGCCCCAGCATTTT CASMGRGNQPQHF
- TRBJ1-1 TRBV27 TRBD1 TGTGCCAGCAGTTTACCCGGACAGGGCACTGAAGCTTTCTTT CASSLPGQGTEAFF
- TRBJ2-7 TRBV4-1 - TGCGCCAGCAGCCAAGTGTCAGGGGGAGGGCCCTGGTACGAGCAGTACTTC CASSQVSGGGPWYEQYF
- TRBJ2-1 TRBV25-1 - TGTGCCACCCGACTAGAGGGGTCCTACAATGAGCAGTTCTTC CATRLEGSYNEQFF
- TRBJ2-7 TRBV18 - TGTGCCAGCTCACCAGCTAGCGCCCCAAACGAGCAGTACTTC CASSPASAPNEQYF
- TRBJ1-5 TRBV7-8 - TGTGCCAGCAGCTTAATGGGGCAGGCCCCCCAGCATTTT CASSLMGQAPQHF
- TRBJ1-6 TRBV28 - TGTGCCAGCAGGCTTGGTTTTGGAGCTAATTCACCCCTCCACTTT CASRLGFGANSPLHF
- TRBJ2-1 TRBV7-3 - TGTGCCAGCAGCTTAAGCGGTGGAGGGCCTTCGGATGAGCAGTTCTTC CASSLSGGGPSDEQFF
- TRBJ1-2 TRBV6-2/TRBV6-3 - TGTGCCAGCAGTTACTCTGACAGGCGATATGGCTACACCTTC CASSYSDRRYGYTF
- TRBJ2-2 TRBV5-4 - TGTGCCAGCAGCTTGGGCGGGGTCACCCCTAACACCGGGGAGCTGTTTTTT CASSLGGVTPNTGELFF
- TRBJ1-3 TRBV19 - TGTGCCAGTAGTATCGGATTCTCTGGAAACACCATATATTTT CASSIGFSGNTIYF
- TRBJ1-2 TRBV4-2 - TGTGCCAGCAGCCAAGGGCCCGACATGGGGAACTATGGCTACACCTTC CASSQGPDMGNYGYTF
- TRBJ2-3 TRBV5-1 - TGCGCCAGCAGCCGGGCTAGCGAGGTGGATACGCAGTATTTT CASSRASEVDTQYF
- TRBJ1-4 TRBV30 TRBD1 TGTGCCTGGAGGGACAGGGTGAAGGAACTGTTTTTT CAWRDRVKELFF
- TRBJ1-1 TRBV18 - TGTGCCAGCTCACCAAAGGGGGGGGCTGGGTACACTGAAGCTTTCTTT CASSPKGGAGYTEAFF
- TRBJ2-7 TRBV5-6 - TGTGCCAGCAGCTTGGTCCAGGGCTACGAGCAGTACTTC CASSLVQGYEQYF
- TRBJ2-2 TRBV28 - TGTGCCACCGGCTGGGGGGAGCTGTTTTTT CATGWGELFF
few TRBJ1-5 TRBV19 - TGTGCCAGTAGCACCACCCTGGGGCAGAATCAGCCCCAGCATTTT CASSTTLGQNQPQHF
- TRBJ2-1 TRBV11-3 - TGTGCCAGCAGCTTACGAGGCGGGACTCAGTTCTTC CASSLRGGTQFF
- TRBJ2-3 TRBV4-1 - TGCGCCAGCAGCCCAAGCGGGAGCACAGATACGCAGTATTTT CASSPSGSTDTQYF
- TRBJ2-7 TRBV18 TRBD1 TGTGCCAGCTCAAAAAACTCCGGGACAGGGGACTACGAGCAGTACTTC CASSKNSGTGDYEQYF
- TRBJ1-5 TRBV6-2/TRBV6-3 TRBD1 TGTGCCAGCAGCCCACATACAGGGGGCGATCAGCCCCAGCATTTT CASSPHTGGDQPQHF
few TRBJ2-7 TRBV7-8 TRBD2 TGTGCCAGCAGCTTCGATCCGGGGGGGAGACCCTACGAGCAGTACTTC CASSFDPGGRPYEQYF
few TRBJ2-7 TRBV19 - TGTGCCACCCTTAATCGCCCCTCATACGAGCAGTACTTC CATLNRPSYEQYF
- TRBJ1-1 TRBV23-1 - TGCGCCAGCAGTCAATCTCTCAGGAACACTGAAGCTTTCTTT CASSQSLRNTEAFF
- TRBJ1-4 TRBV7-2 TRBD1 TGTGCCAGCAGCTTGGGGACAGCGGGTGAAAAACTGTTTTTT CASSLGTAGEKLFF
- TRBJ2-1 TRBV7-2 TRBD2 TGTGCCAGCAGCCCCCGGACTAGCGTAAATGAGCAGTTCTTC CASSPRTSVNEQFF
- TRBJ2-4 TRBV28 - TGTGCCAGCAGTTTACAACACCCCAACATTCAGTACTTC CASSLQHPNIQYF
- TRBJ2-3 TRBV2 TRBD1 TGTGCCAGCAGCCGGACAGGCCGCACAGATACGCAGTATTTT CASSRTGRTDTQYF
- TRBJ2-7 TRBV6-2/TRBV6-3 - TGTGCCAGCAGTTCCCCGGCCTCTCGAGCTTACGAGCAGTACTTC CASSSPASRAYEQYF
- TRBJ1-2 TRBV2 - TGTGCCAGCAGTGGGGTTGACAGGCAGAGCAACTATGGCTACACCTTC CASSGVDRQSNYGYTF
- TRBJ1-2 TRBV11-2 - TGTGCCAGCAGCTTAGAGGGCAGGACGGGGGGCTACACCTTC CASSLEGRTGGYTF
- TRBJ2-1 TRBV6-2/TRBV6-3 TRBD2 TGTGCCAGCAGTTACTCGACGATGGCTAGCGGAGATAATGAGCAGTTCTTC CASSYSTMASGDNEQFF
- TRBJ1-2 TRBV28 - TGTGCCAGCAGTTTGGTCCTGGGGCGCGGGTACACCTTC CASSLVLGRGYTF
- TRBJ2-2 TRBV7-9 TRBD2 TGTGCCAGCAGCTCACTAGCGGGAGGGCGATCGAACACCGGGGAGCTGTTTTTT CASSSLAGGRSNTGELFF
once TRBJ2-7 TRBV7-2 TRBD2 TGTGCCAGCAGCAATAGCGGGCGGGTCTACGAGCAGTACTTC CASSNSGRVYEQYF